This T cell receptor beta chain appears in the sequencing data of a study of blood T cells in healthy people across ages. The wider study: Per every two T cells, about one barcoded beta molecule was captured by template switching. The study, taken as a whole, reports: There were more naive CD4+ cells and higher diversity in long-lived donors than in aged donors.

The use of a sample-barcoded 5' primer and a J-beta primer mix characterized a second PCR of 7 to 11 cycles. From the 5' RACE reads, TCRdb called clonotypes with MiXCR, one entry per CDR3 protein. The profile shows 730,000 or so distinct CDR3 sequences, around 38% of them singletons. CDR3 length: 15 residues. CDR1 SGHTA and CDR2 FQGNSA come from the germline V gene. Unmatched junction bases numbered 5, after V lost 2 bases and J lost 3 bases. With respect to this clonotype: Its antigen is unknown.

The V gene is TRBV7-2, the J gene TRBJ2-5; TRBD1 matches at 8 bases. The sample consisted of blood. This receptor was taken from a man older than 75 in good health. The CDR3 nucleotides are TGTGCCAGCAGCTTAAGGTTGACAGGGGAAGAGACCCAGTACTTC. Protein: CASSLRLTGEETQYF.